The 11 T cell receptor beta chains listed next were all sequenced from one sample in a study of T cell repertoires in cytomegalovirus infection. Antigens for these TCRs are unknown. TCRdb processed the reads anew with MiXCR; each CDR3 protein has one entry. The sample lists a few hundred thousand distinct CDR3 sequences, about 42% occurring once. The sample was cultured PBMCs, taken from culture after CMV antigen stimulation. All receptors derive from a human donor in good health (CMV status not recorded). Some clones in this sample may be carry-over from other donors' samples.

V gene TRBV7-2 combines with J gene TRBJ2-7; D gene unclear. Trimming removed 6 bases at V and 7 bases at J, with 10 bases between. The CDR3 is made up of 11 amino acids. The germline V gene has CDR1 SGHTA and CDR2 FQGNSA. CDR3 in DNA: TGTGCCAGCAGTTTCACGGATGAGCAGTACTTC. Its translation is CASSFTDEQYF.

This chain joins TRBV7-8 and TRBJ2-7; D is undetermined. V shed 3 bases and J shed 6 bases, with 12 bases lying between them. Germline V CDR1 and CDR2: SGHVS, FQNEAQ. This CDR3 spans 13 amino acids. CDR3 protein: CASSFGPAREQYF. Written as DNA, the CDR3 is TGTGCCAGCAGCTTTGGGCCCGCGCGCGAGCAGTACTTC.

The chain combines TRBV12-3 or TRBV12-4 with TRBJ1-5, with D hard to call. The CDR3 is 15 residues long. V shed 6 bases and J shed 1 base, with 13 bases lying between them. The CDR3 reads CASSQTHGSNQPQHF. The DNA for the CDR3 is TGTGCCAGCAGCCAGACACATGGGAGCAATCAGCCCCAGCATTTT.

The J gene is TRBJ2-3, the V gene TRBV4-1; D is ambiguous. The germline gives CDR1 MGHRA, CDR2 YSYEKL. This CDR3 has 16 residues. Trimming stripped 0 bases from V and 0 bases from J, with 10 bases between. The DNA for the CDR3 is TGCGCCAGCAGCCAAGATCCGGCCCCTAGCACAGATACGCAGTATTTT. Encoded protein: CASSQDPAPSTDTQYF.

In this sample, this clonotype turned up a few times. The CDR3 protein is CASSYSGTDSYEQYF. CDR3 bases: TGTGCCAGCAGCTACTCCGGGACAGACTCCTACGAGCAGTACTTC. The chain carries TRBV7-2 and TRBJ2-7; 7 bases match TRBD1. Germline V CDR1 and CDR2: SGHTA, FQGNSA. There are 15 residues in the CDR3. Unmatched junction bases numbered 6, after V lost 4 bases and J lost 0 bases.

This chain links TRBV5-4 with TRBJ1-2; D ambiguous. CDR1 is SGHNT, CDR2 YYREEE, per germline (reference sequence). This CDR3 spans 14 amino acids. The V and J ends lost 0 bases and 4 bases respectively, with 10 bases between them. The chain's CDR3 is CASSLEGAVYGYTF. In nucleotides, the CDR3 is TGTGCCAGCAGCTTGGAGGGAGCCGTCTATGGCTACACCTTC.

The sample holds a few counts of this clonotype. CDR3 nucleotides: TGTGCCAGCAGCGCGGGATGGGGAAACACCATATATTTT. Its translation: CASSAGWGNTIYF. The rearrangement joins TRBV12-3 or TRBV12-4 to TRBJ1-3; no reliable D call. The CDR3 is 13 amino acids. Trimming stripped 6 bases from V and 4 bases from J, with 10 bases between.

This clonotype showed up just a few times. This chain links TRBV7-2 with TRBJ1-1, with D tentatively TRBD1 (5 bases). Trimming left V 6 bases short and J 3 bases short, with 11 bases between. The CDR3 runs 13 residues. Germline lookup yields CDR1 SGHTA and CDR2 FQGNSA. CDR3 coding DNA: TGTGCCAGCAGACTCGTGGGGCACACTGAAGCTTTCTTT. It is translated as CASRLVGHTEAFF.

This clonotype was counted a few times. J is TRBJ1-2 and V is TRBV19; 12 positions match TRBD1. Germline trimming cut 8 bases from V and 4 bases from J; bases unmatched to any gene: 14. CDR1 and CDR2 from the germline V gene are LNHDA and SQIVND (reference sequence). The length of the CDR3 is 17 residues. CDR3 sequence reads: CASRTGGQGAWSYGYTF. The CDR3 coding sequence is TGTGCCAGTCGAACGGGGGGACAGGGGGCGTGGAGCTATGGCTACACCTTC.

The CDR3 nucleotides read TGTGCCACCAGTGATTTTAACGATGAGCAGTTCTTC. It encodes CATSDFNDEQFF. This chain joins TRBV24-1 and TRBJ2-1; D ambiguous. In germline, CDR1 is KGHDR, CDR2 SFDVKD. Trimming took off 1 base at V and 8 bases at J, with 5 bases between the two ends. The CDR3 covers 12 residues.

The chain links TRBV12-3 or TRBV12-4 to TRBJ2-7; no clear D. This CDR3 is built from 13 residues. V was shortened by 6 bases and J by 1 base, with 10 bases between the two germline ends. The CDR3 region is CASRPAESYEQYF. In DNA, the CDR3 is TGTGCCAGCAGGCCCGCGGAGTCCTACGAGCAGTACTTC.